Listed below are T cell receptor beta chains from one sample, sequenced in a study of monozygotic twins with inflammatory bowel disease. TCRdb reprocessed the 5' RACE reads; each CDR3 protein has one entry and no DNA is given. The specimen's table records 85,000 to 110,000 distinct CDR3 sequences. Source material: blood. Source of these receptors: a human donor with ulcerative colitis or Crohn's disease, or a healthy co-twin of an affected twin (not recorded which). Each CDR3 is given with its conserved first and last residue.

cdr3_aa j_call v_call cdr3_length
CASSPGLAGWEQFF TRBJ2-1 TRBV7-2 14
CAVGQAGVYEQYF TRBJ2-7 TRBV6-5 13
CASSPGVSTDTQYF TRBJ2-3 TRBV7-9 14
CASSQYQETQYF TRBJ2-5 TRBV11-2 12
CSASALAGGRETQYF TRBJ2-5 TRBV20-1 15
CASSLEWARGNQPQHF TRBJ1-5 TRBV7-2 16
CASSSRRFSYEQYF TRBJ2-7 TRBV5-1 14
CASSPTANTGELFF TRBJ2-2 TRBV12-3/TRBV12-4 14
CASSPGWVRHTDTQYF TRBJ2-3 TRBV7-9 16
CSAAGGPQETQYF TRBJ2-5 TRBV20-1 13
CAWSPSFGVSPAISGALTDTQYF TRBJ2-3 TRBV30 23
CASSSFGQGSSTGELFF TRBJ2-2 TRBV5-1 17
CASIPGGPHSPLHF TRBJ1-6 TRBV12-3/TRBV12-4 14
CASSRNTGGSFF TRBJ2-1 TRBV6-2/TRBV6-3 12
CASARLAGLGFYEQYF TRBJ2-7 TRBV6-1 16
CASSKGPHRGTMNTEAFF TRBJ1-1 TRBV19 18
CARGPGTNNEQFF TRBJ2-1 TRBV7-7 13
CASSFDASYEQYF TRBJ2-7 TRBV5-6 13
CASSRGGAGELFF TRBJ2-2 TRBV6-6 13